This T cell receptor beta chain came from a study of prognosis after radiotherapy for stage I lung cancer. Study-level background: The enrollment of patients with stage I non-small cell lung cancer occurred between April 2018 and early 2019. All of the patients with non-small cell lung cancer, including under ten who had refused surgery, were considered to be medically inoperable. Patients numbered over 10 men and six or seven women, aged about 53 to 84 with a median of roughly 74 years. General observations from the study: There were reportedly differences in TRBV and TRBJ gene usage between patients with and without metastases.

The CDR3 is 15 amino acids. Germline-derived CDR1 and CDR2 are SGHRS and YFSETQ. About this clonotype itself: Its antigen is undetermined. The junction differs from germline at one of its ends, possibly a read error.

Multiplex PCR, run in two rounds, amplified TCR beta CDR3 from genomic DNA. Primers specific to each TRBV and TRBJ gene were used in first-round PCR. TCRdb reanalysed the multiplex PCR reads using MiXCR and keeps one entry per CDR3 protein. The sample lists fewer than 20,000 distinct CDR3 sequences, around 15% occurring once. The sequence was collected from a donor aged 50 or older with non-small cell lung cancer. Sequencing used PBMCs, obtained before or after stereotactic body radiation therapy (not recorded which). The chain joins TRBV5-1 to TRBJ1-4; D is possibly TRBD1 (6 bases). For the CDR3, the DNA is TGCGCCAGCAGCGTTTGGGGACAACCTAATGAAAAGCTGTTTTTT. Protein: CASSVWGQPNEKLFF.